Listed here are 22 T cell receptor beta chains from one sample, sequenced in a study of PD-1 blockade in mismatch repair-deficient tumors. The protocol was immunoSEQ multiplex PCR, while the TCRdb copy is restricted to in-frame clones and leaves out a portion. The table records tens of thousands of clones, around 84% of them present only once. The material sequenced was PBMCs, taken before pembrolizumab treatment. The receptors here all came from an adult with mismatch repair-deficient cancer.

V and J are TRBV21-1 and TRBJ1-2; TRBD1, as called in the table, went unchecked against the DNA. TRBV21-1 is a pseudogene segment. The CDR3 extends over 15 amino acids. The CDR3 DNA is TGTGCCAGCAGCAAGGCCCAGGTAGCTAACTATGGCTACACCTTC. Protein product: CASSKAQVANYGYTF.

The chain uses TRBV29-1 and TRBJ1-5; 7 bases map to TRBD1. There are 14 residues in the CDR3. V was pared by 7 bases and J by 3 bases, with 9 bases of the junction left unmatched. Germline V gene data show CDR1 as SQVTM and CDR2 as ANQGSEA. The CDR3 loop is CSAAAGGSNQPQHF. Here the CDR3 DNA reads TGCAGCGCTGCAGCAGGGGGTTCCAATCAGCCCCAGCATTTT.

V is TRBV14 and J is TRBJ2-1; 11 bases are shared with TRBD2. CDR1 and CDR2 from the germline V gene are SGHDN and FVKESK. After removal of 1 base from V and 9 bases from J, the junction contained 5 bases not matched to a gene. The CDR3 is 15 residues long. CDR3 protein: CASSQGLAGGGEQFF. In DNA, the CDR3 is TGTGCCAGCAGCCAAGGGCTAGCGGGAGGAGGTGAGCAGTTCTTC.

This clone was observed a few times. The V and J genes are TRBV6-4 and TRBJ1-3; the D is unclear. This CDR3 contains 12 residues. The germline V and J ends were trimmed by 2 bases and 9 bases, with 8 bases remaining between them. CDR1 and CDR2 from the germline V gene are MRHNA and SNTAGT. The CDR3 spells CASSDTSGTIYF. The CDR3 coding sequence is TGTGCCAGCAGTGACACATCGGGCACCATATATTTT.

The chain employs TRBV6-5 and TRBJ2-1, with TRBD2 matching over 12 bases. The V segment lost 4 bases and the J segment 2 bases; nucleotides outside the gene matches: 3. CDR3 length: 16 residues. Germline loops: CDR1 MNHEY, CDR2 SVGAGI. The CDR3, as DNA: TGTGCCAGCAGTTCACGACTAGCGGGGGCCTACAATGAGCAGTTCTTC. It is translated as CASSSRLAGAYNEQFF.

The chain is built from TRBV28 and TRBJ1-6; D possibly corresponds to TRBD1 (6 bases). Germline V CDR1 and CDR2: MDHEN, SYDVKM. The ends were cut back, 0 bases at V and 9 bases at J, with 18 bases in the middle. The CDR3 totals 17 residues. This CDR3 reads CASSLWTDSGVRSPLHF. In DNA form, the CDR3 reads TGTGCCAGCAGTTTATGGACGGACAGCGGGGTTCGTTCACCCCTCCACTTT.

This rearrangement joins TRBV6-5 to TRBJ2-7; 7 positions agree with TRBD1. This CDR3 comprises 15 residues. Germline V gives CDR1 MNHEY, CDR2 SVGAGI. The ends lost 6 bases at V and 0 bases at J; junction bases unmatched: 8. The CDR3 DNA reads TGTGCCAGCAGAGCGACAGGGTCAAGCTCCTACGAGCAGTACTTC. Translation gives CASRATGSSSYEQYF.

The rearrangement joins TRBV5-1 to TRBJ1-1; unclear D gene. Germline CDR1 is SGHRS and CDR2 is YFSETQ. The CDR3 covers 15 residues. With 0 bases removed from V and 0 bases from J, the gap between germline ends came to 9 bases. CDR3 sequence: CASSLEGGLNTEAFF. DNA for the CDR3: TGCGCCAGCAGCTTGGAGGGAGGGCTGAACACTGAAGCTTTCTTT.

The V gene is TRBV14, the J gene TRBJ1-1; 7 nucleotides agree with TRBD1. The germline V gene encodes CDR1 SGHDN and CDR2 FVKESK. This CDR3 has 15 amino acids. The V gene end was trimmed by 4 bases and the J gene end by 1 base; junction bases not matched to a gene: 6. In nucleotides, the CDR3 is TGTGCCAGCAGCCGGTTAACAGGGGCGAACACTGAAGCTTTCTTT. Translation: CASSRLTGANTEAFF.

This clone was seen only once. This sequence joins TRBV19 and TRBJ2-1; D gene ambiguous. V was shortened by 4 bases and J by 0 bases, with 16 bases between the two germline ends. CDR3 length: 17 amino acids. Germline V lookup: CDR1 LNHDA, CDR2 SQIVND (reference sequence). The CDR3 DNA reads as TGTGCCAGTAGTAGATCTATGACGGGTAGCTCCTACAATGAGCAGTTCTTC. This translates into CASSRSMTGSSYNEQFF.

The chain combines TRBV7-6 with TRBJ2-7; possible D gene TRBD1, 5 bases. CDR1 is SGHVS and CDR2 is FNYEAQ in the germline V gene. This CDR3 spans 13 amino acids. The V gene lost 5 bases and the J gene lost 3 bases, with 11 bases spanning the gap. The CDR3: CASSPQTGYEQYF. CDR3 coding DNA: TGTGCCAGCAGCCCTCAAACAGGCTACGAGCAGTACTTC.

The chain joins TRBV15 to TRBJ2-7; the D gene is possibly TRBD1 (7 bases). V was clipped by 1 base and J by 11 bases, with 18 bases between them. CDR3 size: 14 residues. Looked up from germline, CDR1 is LNHNV and CDR2 is YYDKDF (reference sequence). The DNA of the CDR3 is TGTGCCACCAGCAGAGGCGGGACAGAGACGGGCAAGTACTTC. This codes for CATSRGGTETGKYF.

This chain links TRBV2 with TRBJ1-5; D gene unclear. The CDR3 totals 13 residues. Trimming cost V 3 bases and J 0 bases, with 3 bases left between them. Germline CDR1 SNHLY, CDR2 FYNNEI. CDR3: CASSDNSNQPQHF. The DNA for the CDR3 is TGTGCCAGCAGTGACAATAGCAATCAGCCCCAGCATTTT.

The gene calls are TRBV6-6 and TRBJ1-1; no reliable D call. Trimming removed 2 bases at V and 3 bases at J, with 10 bases between. Germline values: CDR1 MNHNY, CDR2 SVGAGI (reference sequence). The CDR3 has 14 amino acids. In DNA form, the CDR3 reads TGTGCCAGCAGTTACCGACGGGAGGACACTGAAGCTTTCTTT. Its translation: CASSYRREDTEAFF.

In the case of this clone: The germline gene is not matched at one end of the junction; a read error may be the cause. The gene calls are TRBV5-6 and TRBJ2-7, with D perhaps matching TRBD1 (5 bases). The CDR3 has 13 amino acids. Germline CDR1 reads SGHDT; CDR2 reads YYEEEE. In DNA form, the CDR3 reads TGTGCCGGCAGCTTGGCATCCAGGGCCGAGCAGTACTTC. It translates to CAGSLASRAEQYF. The whole variable domain, filled in from reference TRBV5-6 and TRBJ2-7, reads DAGVTQSPTHLIKTRGQQVTLRCSPKSGHDTVSWYQQALGQGPQFIFQYYEEEERQRGNFPDRFSGHQFPNYSSELNVNALLLGDSALYLCAGSLASRAEQYFGPGTRLTVT.

This chain links TRBV6-6 with TRBJ2-7, with D maybe TRBD2 (5 bases). Per the germline V gene, CDR1 is MNHNY and CDR2 is SVGAGI (reference sequence). CDR3 size: 13 residues. V lost 6 bases to trimming and J lost 0 bases, with 9 bases between them. CDR3 sequence (DNA): TGTGCCAGCAGCAGGACTCCCTCCTACGAGCAGTACTTC. It specifies CASSRTPSYEQYF.

As to this clone: This sample includes further DNA sequences coding for the same CDR3. J is TRBJ1-5 and V is TRBV5-1, with 7 nucleotides matching TRBD1. Germline V gene data show CDR1 as SGHRS and CDR2 as YFSETQ. This CDR3 is built from 14 residues. The trim removed 0 bases at V and 7 bases at J, leaving 4 bases unmatched. CDR3 loop: CASSLGQGGQPQHF. In DNA form, the CDR3 reads TGCGCCAGCAGCTTGGGACAGGGAGGACAGCCCCAGCATTTT. The full variable domain, rest sourced from reference TRBV5-1 and TRBJ1-5, is KAGVTQTPRYLIKTRGQQVTLSCSPISGHRSVSWYQQTPGQGLQFLFEYFSETQRNKGNFPGRFSGRQFSNSRSEMNVSTLELGDSALYLCASSLGQGGQPQHFGDGTRLSIL.

V and J are TRBV30 and TRBJ2-3; TRBD2 agrees at 7 bases. Germline V lookup: CDR1 GTSNPN, CDR2 SVGIG (reference sequence). This CDR3 is 13 amino acids long. The CDR3 protein is CARGSRLADTQYF. The CDR3 DNA follows: TGTGCGCGGGGGTCTAGATTAGCAGATACGCAGTATTTT.

There are a few counts of this clone. The chain recombines TRBV5-1 with TRBJ2-7; the match to TRBD2 covers 12 bases. The CDR3 sequence is 15 residues long. Trimming at V came to 4 bases and at J to 8 bases, leaving 10 bases not matched to a gene. Germline V gene data show CDR1 as SGHRS and CDR2 as YFSETQ. CDR3 bases: TGCGCCAGCAGCGTACTAGCGGGAGGCTCCCACCAGCAGTACTTC. This translates into CASSVLAGGSHQQYF.

A few counts support this clone. The chain carries TRBV5-6 and TRBJ2-7; TRBD2 is a possible D gene (6 bases). Germline-derived CDR1 and CDR2 are SGHDT and YYEEEE. The CDR3 runs to 14 residues. Trimming took 4 bases from V and 8 from J, leaving 19 bases between them. The CDR3 bases are TGTGCCAGCAGCGAATCCGGGACTCCCTTTAAGCAGTACTTC. Translation: CASSESGTPFKQYF. Based on the CDR3 plus reference TRBV5-6 and TRBJ2-7, the full variable domain is DAGVTQSPTHLIKTRGQQVTLRCSPKSGHDTVSWYQQALGQGPQFIFQYYEEEERQRGNFPDRFSGHQFPNYSSELNVNALLLGDSALYLCASSESGTPFKQYFGPGTRLTVT.

This rearrangement joins TRBV19 to TRBJ2-3; D call uncertain. The length of the CDR3 is 15 residues. V lost 7 bases and J 0 bases, leaving 14 bases between the germline ends. The germline CDR1 and CDR2 sequences are LNHDA and SQIVND (reference sequence). In DNA form, the CDR3 reads TGTGCCAGTACCCCAGGCGATGCTAGCACAGATACGCAGTATTTT. Translation gives CASTPGDASTDTQYF.

This clone was picked up a small number of times. V is TRBV7-2 and J is TRBJ2-7, with 8 bases lining up with TRBD2. With V trimmed by 5 bases and J by 4 bases, 16 bases remained unmatched. CDR1 is SGHTA and CDR2 is FQGNSA in the germline V gene. CDR3 length: 17 amino acids. The CDR3 DNA reads TGTGCCAGCAGCCGGGAGGGTGCGGGAGAAGGGGAATACGAGCAGTACTTC. This translates into CASSREGAGEGEYEQYF.